The 2 T cell receptor beta chains listed next were all sequenced from one sample in a study of blood T cell repertoires in COVID-19. Sequencing used immunoSEQ multiplex PCR; TCRdb keeps in-frame clones, though not all of them. The sample comprises more than 85,000 clones, 75% to 90% of which are singletons, and 3% to 4% rests with the top ten. Input material: peripheral blood. These receptors came from a woman in her 70s with acute or convalescent COVID-19.

The CDR3 loop reads CASSRDRELQFF. CDR3 nucleotide sequence: TGCGCCAGCAGCAGAGACAGGGAATTACAGTTCTTC. The chain carries TRBV5-1 and TRBJ2-1; 7 positions agree with TRBD1. The CDR3 totals 12 residues. The ends lost 4 bases at V and 13 bases at J; junction bases unmatched: 8. CDR1 and CDR2 from the germline V gene are SGHRS and YFSETQ.

This chain connects TRBV19 to TRBJ2-3; maybe TRBD1 (6 bases). V was pared by 4 bases and J by 2 bases, with 10 bases between. From germline, CDR1 is LNHDA and CDR2 SQIVND (reference sequence). This CDR3 has 14 amino acids. The CDR3: CASSTDRFTDTQYF. CDR3 sequence (DNA): TGTGCCAGTAGTACGGACAGATTCACAGATACGCAGTATTTT.